Each of the 6 T cell receptor beta chains below was sequenced from the same sample in a study of blood T cells in healthy people across ages. It was with a sample-barcoded 5' primer and a J-beta primer mix that a second PCR of roughly 7 to 12 cycles was run. From the 5' RACE reads, TCRdb called clonotypes with MiXCR, one entry per CDR3 protein. This table holds more than 650,000 distinct CDR3 sequences, 22% found once. The sequenced sample consisted of blood. The receptors were sampled from a man in his 70s in good health.

The CDR3 DNA follows: TGCAGTGCTAGACCAGGGACTAGCGGGGTATATGAGCAGTTCTTC. This encodes CSARPGTSGVYEQFF. The chain joins TRBV20-1 to TRBJ2-1; 13 bases line up with TRBD2. The CDR3 has 15 residues. Germline-derived CDR1 and CDR2 are DFQATT and SNEGSKA (reference sequence). Trimming removed 2 bases from V and 8 bases from J; junction bases left unmatched: 6.

The CDR3 is CASSGLGTVQLDYEKLFF. DNA for the CDR3: TGTGCCAGCAGTGGGTTGGGGACAGTACAACTCGACTATGAAAAACTGTTTTTT. The chain carries TRBV28 and TRBJ1-4; 7 positions agree with TRBD1. CDR1 is MDHEN and CDR2 is SYDVKM in the germline V gene. The CDR3 contains 18 residues. Losses at the gene ends were 5 bases for V and 6 bases for J; bases not matched to a gene: 18.

V is TRBV20-1 and J is TRBJ2-7, with 8 bases fitting TRBD1. Germline V lookup: CDR1 DFQATT, CDR2 SNEGSKA (reference sequence). The CDR3 runs to 13 residues. Losses at the gene ends were 2 bases for V and 4 bases for J; bases not matched to a gene: 4. This CDR3 reads CSARNRGWYEQYF. The CDR3 DNA reads as TGCAGTGCTAGAAACAGGGGGTGGTACGAGCAGTACTTC.

The table lists this clonotype with a few counts. An end of the junction differs from the germline gene, which may be a read error. V and J are TRBV12-3 or TRBV12-4 and TRBJ2-2, with D perhaps matching TRBD2 (6 bases). This CDR3 region has 15 residues. The CDR3 protein is CTSRISGRNTGELFF. The CDR3 DNA is TGTACCAGCAGGATATCCGGGAGGAACACCGGGGAGCTGTTTTTT.

The chain has TRBV19 and TRBJ1-1; maybe TRBD1 (5 bases). V dropped 7 bases and J dropped 2 bases, with 17 bases sitting between them. The CDR3 runs to 15 residues. CDR1 LNHDA and CDR2 SQIVND come from the germline V gene (reference sequence). The CDR3 DNA follows: TGTGCCAGTATCTCTAGGGAGGGGAGAAACACTGAAGCTTTCTTT. Translated: CASISREGRNTEAFF.

This clonotype was seen once. This CDR3 fails to terminate in the conserved phenylalanine or tryptophan, so it likely reflects a read error. CDR3 loop: CASSHQMVADTQYS. The CDR3, as DNA: TGTGCCAGCAGCCACCAGATGGTGGCGGATACGCAGTATTCT. The rearrangement uses TRBV11-2 and TRBJ2-3; unclear D gene. CDR1 is SGHAT and CDR2 is FQNNGV in the germline V gene. Trimming cost V 5 bases and J 6 bases, with 15 bases left between them. The CDR3 has 14 amino acids.